This TCR beta chain appears in the sequencing data of a study of shared clonotypes between healthy human individuals. Study results and caveats: Generation probabilities were higher for clonotypes shared across all four sorted-subset donors than for unshared ones. A generally larger estimated richness was seen in naive subsets than in memory subsets. The naive CD4 repertoires of several donors were compared, and about 5% of clonotypes were shared.

Clones were sequenced by immunoSEQ multiplex PCR, and TCRdb holds only the in-frame ones, with some missing. This sample has roughly 1,500,000 clones, with about 98.5% found just once. Unmatched junction bases numbered 2, after V lost 0 bases and J lost 4 bases. CDR3 length equals 16 residues. Germline V gene data show CDR1 as MNHEY and CDR2 as SVGAGI. Comments on this clone: Its matching antigen is unknown.

The receptor was derived from a man under 40 in good health. The sample comprised naive CD4+ T cells sorted from blood. The subset denotes: CD45RA+ positively selected. The chain uses TRBV6-5 and TRBJ2-1; 11 bases map to TRBD2. This CDR3 is CASSYSPSGGYNEQFF. Here the CDR3 DNA reads TGTGCCAGCAGTTACTCTCCTAGCGGGGGGTACAATGAGCAGTTCTTC.